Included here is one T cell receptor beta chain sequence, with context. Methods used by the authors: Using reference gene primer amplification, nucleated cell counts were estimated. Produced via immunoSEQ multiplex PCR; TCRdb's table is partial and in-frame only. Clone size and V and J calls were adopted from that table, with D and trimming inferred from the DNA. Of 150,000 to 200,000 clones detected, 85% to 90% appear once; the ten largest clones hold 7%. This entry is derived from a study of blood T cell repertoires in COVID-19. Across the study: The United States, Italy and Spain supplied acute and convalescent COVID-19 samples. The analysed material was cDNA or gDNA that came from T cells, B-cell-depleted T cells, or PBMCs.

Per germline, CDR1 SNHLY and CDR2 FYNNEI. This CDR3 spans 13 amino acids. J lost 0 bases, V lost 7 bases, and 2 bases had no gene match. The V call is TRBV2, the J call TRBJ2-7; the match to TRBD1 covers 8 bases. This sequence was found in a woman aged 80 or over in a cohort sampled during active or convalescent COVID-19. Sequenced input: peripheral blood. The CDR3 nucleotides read TGTGCCAGCAATACAGGGGGCTCCTACGAGCAGTACTTC. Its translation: CASNTGGSYEQYF.